The entry that follows covers one T cell receptor beta chain sequence. The antigen is unknown. The data derive from a study of T cell repertoires in cytomegalovirus infection. Background on the study: It was recently identified HLA-C-restricted and well-studied HLA-B-restricted CMV epitopes that the study used.

The length of the CDR3 is 14 residues. Per the germline V gene, CDR1 is SGHVS and CDR2 is FNYEAQ. Trimming cost V 2 bases and J 4 bases; bases outside gene matches: 2. From the reads, TCRdb called clonotypes with MiXCR, one entry per CDR3 protein. The sample includes around 710,000 distinct CDR3 sequences, 25% to 35% of them seen just once. The TCR originated in a human donor in good health (CMV status not recorded). Some clones in this sample may be carry-over from other donors' samples. The specimen comprised cultured CD8+ T cells from PBMCs, sampled from culture after CMV antigen stimulation. This chain joins TRBV7-6 and TRBJ2-1; 7 positions match TRBD1. The CDR3 bases are TGTGCCAGCAGCTTAACAGGGGAGTACAATGAGCAGTTCTTC. It is translated as CASSLTGEYNEQFF.